The next 23 T cell receptor beta chains were all read from a single sample in a study of cytomegalovirus exposure and HLA in healthy donors. The PCR employed 60 Vbeta primers together with 13 Jbeta primers. TCRdb's copy holds only in-frame clones and misses some; the assay was immunoSEQ multiplex PCR. The sample has 120,000 to 150,000 clones; more than 55% are singletons. The sample was PBMCs. These receptors originate from a woman in her sixties in good health and CMV-seronegative.

Regarding this clone: The junction departs from germline at one end; a sequencing error may be responsible. The chain has TRBV7-9 and TRBJ1-2, with 8 bases that match TRBD1. CDR3 length: 13 amino acids. Germline V gives CDR1 SEHNR, CDR2 FQNEAQ (reference sequence). The CDR3 nucleotides are TGTGCCAGCAGATTAGACAGGGGCTATGGCTACACCTTC. This sequence encodes CASRLDRGYGYTF.

The J gene is TRBJ2-7, the V gene TRBV7-8; no reliable D call. CDR1 and CDR2 from the germline V gene are SGHVS and FQNEAQ. The length of the CDR3 is 13 residues. The ends were cut back, 0 bases at V and 3 bases at J, with 6 bases in the middle. The CDR3, as DNA: TGTGCCAGCAGCTTAGCGGCCGTCTACGAGCAGTACTTC. This translates into CASSLAAVYEQYF.

This clone was counted between two and nine times. The DNA of the CDR3 is TGTGCCAGCAGTAACTATGCCGGGACAGGGACGAAACTGTTTTTT. Protein: CASSNYAGTGTKLFF. V usage is TRBV25-1 and J usage is TRBJ1-4, with TRBD1 matching over 9 bases. This CDR3 comprises 15 residues. CDR1 MGHDK and CDR2 SYGVNS come from the germline V gene. The ends lost 5 bases at V and 11 bases at J; junction bases unmatched: 12.

This rearrangement joins TRBV4-3 to TRBJ2-1, with a tentative D call TRBD1 (6 bases). V shed 2 bases and J shed 0 bases, with 8 bases lying between them. Germline V gene data show CDR1 as LGHNA and CDR2 as YSLEER. The CDR3 has 15 residues. In nucleotides, the CDR3 is TGCGCCAGCAGCCAATCAGGGGACTCCTACAATGAGCAGTTCTTC. Translated: CASSQSGDSYNEQFF.

V usage is TRBV7-3 and J usage is TRBJ2-5; the D gene is possibly TRBD1 (5 bases). The V end was cut by 2 bases, the J end by 4 bases, with 14 bases between. This CDR3 region has 15 residues. CDR1 SGHTA and CDR2 FQGTGA come from the germline V gene. CDR3 coding DNA: TGTGCCAGCAGCTTAGGGGCCTACCCCGGAGAGACCCAGTACTTC. As protein: CASSLGAYPGETQYF. The full variable domain, its missing parts supplied by reference TRBV7-3 and TRBJ2-5, is GAGVSQTPSNKVTEKGKYVELRCDPISGHTALYWYRQSLGQGPEFLIYFQGTGAADDSGLPNDRFFAVRPEGSVSTLKIQRTERGDSAVYLCASSLGAYPGETQYFGPGTRLLVL.

This CDR3 reads CASSSGQGAYNEQFF. CDR3 DNA sequence: TGTGCCAGTAGTTCCGGACAGGGGGCCTACAATGAGCAGTTCTTC. The chain links TRBV19 to TRBJ2-1; 10 nucleotides line up with TRBD1. The CDR3 is made up of 15 amino acids. V trimming: 5 bases; J trimming: 2 bases; junction bases outside the gene matches: 3. CDR1 and CDR2 from the germline V gene are LNHDA and SQIVND (reference sequence).

This clone was seen more than once but under ten times. The genes are TRBV6-1 and TRBJ1-5; D not certain. The length of the CDR3 is 13 residues. Trimming shortened V by 6 bases and J by 8 bases, and 14 bases separated the two germline ends. From germline, CDR1 is MNHNS and CDR2 SASEGT. Here the CDR3 DNA reads TGTGCCAGCAGAGTTGCGGGGTGGGAGCCCCAGCATTTT. Translated: CASRVAGWEPQHF.

This chain links TRBV19 with TRBJ1-5; TRBD1 is a possible D gene (5 bases). V was clipped by 10 bases and J by 1 base, with 14 bases between them. The germline gives CDR1 LNHDA, CDR2 SQIVND (reference sequence). The CDR3 covers 14 residues. CDR3 in DNA: TGTGCCACCTGGCCGGGACTGAGCAATCAGCCCCAGCATTTT. Translated: CATWPGLSNQPQHF.

The V call is TRBV5-1, the J call TRBJ1-1; D possibly corresponds to TRBD1 (6 bases). Trimming cost V 1 base and J 4 bases, with 14 bases left between them. CDR1 and CDR2 from the germline V gene are SGHRS and YFSETQ. The CDR3 runs to 15 residues. The CDR3 loop is CASSLQLGGTTEAFF. The CDR3 DNA is TGCGCCAGCAGCTTGCAATTAGGGGGAACCACTGAAGCTTTCTTT.

This clone was observed a few times. V is TRBV9 and J is TRBJ2-2, with D possibly being TRBD2 (5 bases). Germline V lookup: CDR1 SGDLS, CDR2 YYNGEE. Trimming pared 6 bases from V and 6 bases from J, leaving 12 bases between. CDR3 size: 13 residues. DNA for the CDR3: TGTGCCAGCATGGGGATGGAGGCCGGGGAGCTGTTTTTT. Its translation is CASMGMEAGELFF. The entire variable domain, with the rest obtained from reference TRBV9 and TRBJ2-2, is as follows: DSGVTQTPKHLITATGQRVTLRCSPRSGDLSVYWYQQSLDQGLQFLIQYYNGEERAKGNILERFSAQQFPDLHSELNLSSLELGDSALYFCASMGMEAGELFFGEGSRLTVL.

The V and J genes are TRBV19 and TRBJ1-5; 8 positions agree with TRBD1. This CDR3 has 14 amino acids. The V and J ends lost 4 bases and 7 bases, in that order; junction bases with no gene match: 6. From germline, CDR1 is LNHDA and CDR2 SQIVND (reference sequence). CDR3 region: CASSTGQGGQPQHF. The CDR3 region has the DNA TGTGCCAGTAGTACAGGACAGGGAGGCCAGCCCCAGCATTTT.

Only a few counts were recorded for this clone. This rearrangement joins TRBV6-5 to TRBJ1-2; 9 bases map to TRBD1. CDR1 is MNHEY and CDR2 is SVGAGI in the germline V gene. The CDR3 is 12 amino acids. Trimming took 8 bases from V and 6 from J; bases not matched to a gene: 4. In nucleotides, the CDR3 is TGTGCCAGCGGACAGGGGAAAAATGGCTACACCTTC. Encoded protein: CASGQGKNGYTF.

The chain links TRBV9 to TRBJ2-5; 11 bases map to TRBD2. Losses at the gene ends were 0 bases for V and 5 bases for J; bases not matched to a gene: 6. CDR1 is SGDLS, CDR2 YYNGEE, per germline. The CDR3 sequence is 16 residues long. The chain's CDR3 is CASSVGSSGRKETQYF. The DNA for the CDR3 is TGTGCCAGCAGCGTAGGGTCTAGCGGGAGGAAGGAGACCCAGTACTTC.

This clone was detected only a few times. The rearrangement links TRBV4-3 to TRBJ1-1; weak D call: TRBD1 (5 bases). Trimming took 8 bases from V and 0 from J, leaving 10 bases between them. In germline, CDR1 is LGHNA, CDR2 YSLEER. The CDR3 has 13 amino acids. The CDR3 spells CASGAQMNTEAFF. The CDR3 DNA is TGCGCCAGCGGGGCACAAATGAACACTGAAGCTTTCTTT.

This chain connects TRBV2 to TRBJ1-1; 10 nucleotides align to TRBD1. With 4 bases clipped from V and 8 bases from J, the junction kept 16 bases outside the gene matches. CDR1 and CDR2 from the germline V gene are SNHLY and FYNNEI. CDR3 length: 17 residues. CDR3 coding DNA: TGTGCCAGCAGTGTGTCTCTCATTAGGGACAGGGGTTCGGAAGCTTTCTTT. Its protein product is CASSVSLIRDRGSEAFF.

The V gene is TRBV9, the J gene TRBJ2-7; D gene ambiguous. The CDR3 length is 13 residues. Per the germline V gene, CDR1 is SGDLS and CDR2 is YYNGEE. V was clipped by 2 bases and J by 2 bases, with 8 bases between them. The CDR3 here is CASSVAAPYEQYF. The CDR3, as DNA: TGTGCCAGCAGCGTGGCGGCTCCCTACGAGCAGTACTTC.

The chain employs TRBV19 and TRBJ2-7, with 10 bases identical to TRBD2. This CDR3 comprises 15 residues. CDR1 is LNHDA, CDR2 SQIVND, per germline (reference sequence). Trimming cost V 3 bases and J 3 bases; bases outside gene matches: 5. CDR3 amino acids: CASSMGTSDRYEQYF. Here the CDR3 DNA reads TGTGCCAGTAGTATGGGGACTAGCGACCGCTACGAGCAGTACTTC.

The chain uses TRBV12-1 and TRBJ1-5; TRBD1, as called in the table, went unchecked against the DNA. TRBV12-1 is a documented pseudogene. The CDR3 is 15 residues long. For the CDR3, the DNA is TGTGCCAGCAGCTTTGGGGACAGGGAAGGTCAGCCCCAGCATTTT. Translation: CASSFGDREGQPQHF.

The chain couples TRBV19 to TRBJ2-1; 9 bases match TRBD2. CDR1 is LNHDA and CDR2 is SQIVND in the germline V gene (reference sequence). After removal of 3 bases from V and 7 bases from J, the junction contained 10 bases not matched to a gene. The CDR3 length is 16 residues. CDR3 in DNA: TGTGCCAGTAGTATTAGAGGAGGCGGGGGGGAGAATGAGCAGTTCTTC. Protein product: CASSIRGGGGENEQFF.

V usage is TRBV18 and J usage is TRBJ2-1; weak D call: TRBD2 (6 bases). CDR1 is KGHSH, CDR2 LQKENI, per germline. The CDR3 is made up of 15 amino acids. Trimming took 7 bases from V and 0 from J, leaving 13 bases between them. This chain's CDR3 is CASFPGLNSYNEQFF. The CDR3 bases are TGTGCCAGCTTCCCGGGACTCAACTCCTACAATGAGCAGTTCTTC.

This clone appeared a few times. The gene calls are TRBV6-4 and TRBJ2-1; possibly TRBD2 for D (5 bases). Trimming pared 2 bases from V and 10 bases from J, leaving 6 bases between. The V gene's germline CDR1 is MRHNA and CDR2 SNTAGT. The CDR3 spans 11 residues. The CDR3 sequence: CASSDGGEQFF. The CDR3 DNA reads TGTGCCAGCAGTGACGGAGGAGAGCAGTTCTTC.

The V gene is TRBV15, the J gene TRBJ1-4; TRBD1 aligns across 7 bases. The germline V gene encodes CDR1 LNHNV and CDR2 YYDKDF (reference sequence). The ends lost 5 bases at V and 2 bases at J; junction bases unmatched: 8. The CDR3 loop spans 16 amino acids. The DNA of the CDR3 is TGTGCCACCAGCCGGAGGGCCAGGGGGACTAATGAAAAACTGTTTTTT. Amino acid sequence: CATSRRARGTNEKLFF.

The chain employs TRBV4-2 and TRBJ2-7, with a possible D match to TRBD1 (6 bases). V gave up 1 base and J gave up 2 bases, with 12 bases separating them. This CDR3 spans 15 amino acids. Germline V gives CDR1 LGHNA, CDR2 YNFKEQ. DNA of the CDR3: TGTGCCAGCAGCCAAGCTACAGGGTTGACCTACGAGCAGTACTTC. It encodes CASSQATGLTYEQYF.